The 11 T cell receptor beta chains below all came from one sample that was sequenced in a study of cytomegalovirus exposure and HLA in healthy donors (TCRdb year 2017). Receptor amplification or capture employed the immunoSEQ multiplex PCR assay. For the multiplex PCR, a mixture combining 60 forward primers for TCR Vbeta segments and 13 reverse primers for TCR Jbeta segments was used. TCRdb retrieved this table from immuneACCESS and kept in-frame rearrangements only. Not all clones are present; in checked studies, unresolved V genes account for under half, and no reason is known for the remainder. This sample has tens of thousands of clones in its table, and approximately 80% of those were observed once. Approximately 3.5% of the sample is in the top ten clones. Sequences were obtained from PBMCs. The receptors were gathered from a woman aged 40 to 50 in good health and CMV-seropositive.

This chain joins TRBV5-1 and TRBJ2-7; maybe TRBD2 (7 bases). CDR1 SGHRS and CDR2 YFSETQ come from the germline V gene. The CDR3 totals 16 residues. V dropped 0 bases and J dropped 2 bases, with 15 bases sitting between them. CDR3 region: CASSLGGGGLTYEQYF. For the CDR3, the DNA is TGCGCCAGCAGCTTGGGGGGCGGGGGCCTTACCTACGAGCAGTACTTC.

The J gene is TRBJ2-3, the V gene TRBV9; 11 bases are shared with TRBD2. V lost 0 bases and J lost 0; bases outside the gene matches: 9. Germline-derived CDR1 and CDR2 are SGDLS and YYNGEE. The CDR3 runs to 19 residues. CDR3 in amino acids: CASSVGPSGGYSSTDTQYF. DNA of the CDR3: TGTGCCAGCAGCGTAGGTCCTAGCGGGGGGTACTCTAGCACAGATACGCAGTATTTT.

The table lists this clone with a few counts. The chain couples TRBV4-3 to TRBJ1-2; D may be TRBD1 (5 bases). The CDR3 has 17 residues. Germline V gene data show CDR1 as LGHNA and CDR2 as YSLEER. V was cut by 0 bases and J by 5 bases, with 19 bases left in between. As DNA, the CDR3 is TGCGCCAGCAGCCAAGAACCCGCAGGGTATAGTCCTTATGGCTACACCTTC. The encoded protein is CASSQEPAGYSPYGYTF.

This CDR3 is CASSVGDETEAFF. Here the CDR3 DNA reads TGTGCCAGCAGCGTAGGAGATGAAACTGAAGCTTTCTTT. The V and J genes are TRBV9 and TRBJ1-1; D not certain. Germline values: CDR1 SGDLS, CDR2 YYNGEE. The CDR3 length is 13 residues. V gave up 0 bases and J gave up 5 bases, with 8 bases separating them.

The rearrangement links TRBV6-1 to TRBJ1-3; no clear D gene. Germline V CDR1 and CDR2: MNHNS, SASEGT. This CDR3 has 15 amino acids. Trimming stripped 4 bases from V and 4 bases from J, with 14 bases between. This CDR3 reads CASSAQDSSGNTIYF. CDR3 nucleotides: TGTGCCAGCAGTGCCCAGGACTCGAGCGGAAACACCATATATTTT.

The chain combines TRBV4-1 with TRBJ2-3; D is possibly TRBD2 (5 bases). The CDR3 is 14 amino acids. V shed 0 bases and J shed 14 bases, with 18 bases lying between them. Germline CDR1 and CDR2: MGHRA and YSYEKL. CDR3 sequence: CASSQDPLASAPYF. The CDR3, as DNA: TGCGCCAGCAGCCAAGATCCGCTAGCTTCGGCTCCGTATTTT.

The chain carries TRBV6-1 and TRBJ2-1, with 14 bases matching TRBD2. From germline, CDR1 is MNHNS and CDR2 SASEGT. The CDR3 contains 15 residues. The V gene end was trimmed by 5 bases and the J gene end by 5 bases; junction bases not matched to a gene: 2. CDR3 nucleotide sequence: TGTGCCAGCAGTCGGACTAGCGGGGGGAACAATGAGCAGTTCTTC. It specifies CASSRTSGGNNEQFF.

The genes are TRBV6-5 and TRBJ2-7; possibly TRBD1 for D (6 bases). CDR3 size: 14 residues. Germline values: CDR1 MNHEY, CDR2 SVGAGI. V was cut by 6 bases and J by 3 bases, with 15 bases left in between. CDR3: CASRREGGRYEQYF. In DNA, the CDR3 is TGTGCCAGCAGGCGAGAAGGGGGTCGCTACGAGCAGTACTTC.

In regard to this clone: Its ends do not fully match the called genes, so a read error is possible. The CDR3 loop reads CSSSLVLLGGRGYTF. The CDR3 DNA is TGTTCCAGCAGCTTAGTCTTGTTAGGGGGCCGTGGCTACACCTTC. The rearrangement joins TRBV7-9 to TRBJ1-2, with 7 bases identical to TRBD1. The CDR3 totals 15 residues. Germline loops: CDR1 SEHNR, CDR2 FQNEAQ (reference sequence).

The chain employs TRBV5-1 and TRBJ2-3, with D possibly TRBD2 on 6 matching bases. CDR1 is SGHRS and CDR2 is YFSETQ in the germline V gene. The CDR3 runs 15 residues. V lost 6 bases, J lost 4 bases, and 18 bases lay in between. CDR3 in DNA: TGCGCCAGCACGAGGGACTCCCCGGGCGCAGATACGCAGTATTTT. Encoded protein: CASTRDSPGADTQYF.

This sequence joins TRBV29-1 and TRBJ1-2, with 8 bases that match TRBD1. Per germline, CDR1 SQVTM and CDR2 ANQGSEA. CDR3 length: 12 residues. Trimming cost V 8 bases and J 7 bases; bases outside gene matches: 9. DNA for the CDR3: TGCAGCCAATGGACAGGGACGGGTGGCTACACCTTC. Encoded protein: CSQWTGTGGYTF.